This TCR beta chain came from a study of blood T cells in healthy people across ages. Looking at the study overall: Every two T cells gave about one barcoded beta molecule via template switching.

Whole-study results and caveats: Older age coincided with a roughly linear decline in TCR beta diversity per million T cells.

With regard to this clonotype: Its matching antigen is unknown.

Russia was home to the donors, healthy Caucasian individuals aged about 6 to 90. This CDR3 is built from 14 residues. The junction had 5 bases not matched to a gene; V was cut back by 4 bases and J by 8 bases. CDR1 is SEHNR, CDR2 FQNEAQ, per germline (reference sequence). Next came a second PCR, run for 7 to 11 cycles, which used a sample-barcoded 5' primer along with a J-beta primer mix. A template-switch adaptor with 12 random nucleotides tagged each cDNA molecule. One entry per CDR3 protein results from TCRdb running MiXCR on the 5' RACE reads. There are about 380,000 distinct CDR3 sequences in the sample; about 55% occur only once, and under 65% lies in the top ten.

The V gene is TRBV7-9, the J gene TRBJ1-4, with 9 bases matching TRBD1. Sequences were obtained from blood. The source of this sequence is a man between 60 and 75 years old in good health. In nucleotides, the CDR3 is TGTGCCAGCAGCTATTATACAGGGGGCGAAAAACTGTTTTTT. Its protein is CASSYYTGGEKLFF.